This T cell receptor beta chain appears in the sequencing data of a study of blood T cell repertoires in COVID-19. As for the study in general: The analysed material was cDNA or gDNA that came from T cells, B-cell-depleted T cells, or PBMCs.

Generated by immunoSEQ multiplex PCR, the TCRdb table keeps only in-frame clones and is missing some. The table lists over 150,000 clones, roughly 85% of them singletons. The germline V gene encodes CDR1 GTSNPN and CDR2 SVGIG (reference sequence). The ends were cut back, 2 bases at V and 1 base at J, with 8 bases in the middle. This CDR3 has 14 amino acids. The specimen sequenced was peripheral blood. V is TRBV30 and J is TRBJ2-2; unclear D gene. The clonotype originates from a woman at least 80 years old with active or convalescent COVID-19. CDR3 sequence: CAWSPLLNTGELFF. DNA of the CDR3: TGTGCCTGGAGTCCACTGTTGAACACCGGGGAGCTGTTTTTT. Full variable domain (rest looked up from reference TRBV30 and TRBJ2-2): SQTIHQWPATLVQPVGSPLSLECTVEGTSNPNLYWYRQAAGRGLQLLFYSVGIGQISSEVPQNLSASRPQDRQFILSSKKLLLSDSGFYLCAWSPLLNTGELFFGEGSRLTVL.